This T cell receptor beta chain stems from a study of blood T cell repertoires in COVID-19 (dated by TCRdb to 2018 to 2020). About the investigation overall: Collaborator samples came from the United States, Italy and Spain and covered acute and convalescent phases of COVID-19. The prospective study material was composed of cDNA or gDNA derived from T cells, B-cell-depleted T cells, or PBMCs. Subjects who had been exposed to COVID-19, were actively infected with it, or had recovered from it provided the deeply sampled blood TCRbeta repertoires that made up the dataset. The repertoires were made available in a free public database intended to serve as a resource for research on the immune response to SARS-CoV-2. The samples were drawn from two sources: the first 160 participants of the ongoing ImmuneRACE study, and 950 to 1,500 subjects contributed by 6 global collaborators. A de-identified subject ID, COVID-19 status, age in years and sex were almost always included in the sample metadata. Where available, HLA class I and class II types were obtained from metadata supplied by the sample provider rather than from assay-based typing. Results and caveats for the whole study, not just this receptor: The amount of clinical and demographic metadata varied by source and participant and was provided uncurated.

To note about this clone: Its cognate antigen has yet to be identified. Base qualities are not provided; no much larger clone lies one nucleotide away.

From cysteine to phenylalanine, the CDR3 is 10 amino acids long. Left in the record is the CDR3 DNA by itself, 30 bases read in frame from the first base. As encoded in the germline V gene (reference sequence), CDR1 is DFQATT while CDR2 is SNEGSKA. A distance of 8 bases separates the germline ends of V and J, which lose 6 bases and 8 bases respectively. Collaborating institutions collected whole blood in K2EDTA tubes following their own protocols. For TCRbeta analysis, collaborators shipped samples in one of three forms: frozen whole blood, isolated PBMCs, or DNA extracted from either of those sample types. TCRbeta CDR3 regions were amplified from genomic DNA by means of the immunoSEQ Assay, a bias-controlled multiplex PCR. The study's own analysis went as follows. The number of nucleated cells in each sample was estimated by amplification of reference gene primers within the assay. To quantify the absolute abundance of each unique TCRbeta CDR3 rearrangement, sequence reads were collapsed and filtered. For each sample, productive Simpson clonality was calculated as the square root of Simpson's diversity index over productive rearrangements. TCRdb stores this immuneACCESS table with in-frame sequences only. Part of the clones is absent; in the studies checked, under half of the shortfall reflects unresolved V genes, and no reason is known for the rest. The DNA gave D and trimming, while V, J and clone size come from that table. In this sample the table shows about 100,000 clones, more than 85% of which occur a single time. The ten largest account for around 6% of the sample.

What was sequenced was peripheral blood. The chain uses TRBV20-1 and TRBJ2-1, with the identity of the D gene unclear. This clonotype originated in a human donor in a cohort sampled during active COVID-19. The base sequence is TGCAGTGCCTCCGAGGATGAGCAGTTCTTC. This encodes CSASEDEQFF.